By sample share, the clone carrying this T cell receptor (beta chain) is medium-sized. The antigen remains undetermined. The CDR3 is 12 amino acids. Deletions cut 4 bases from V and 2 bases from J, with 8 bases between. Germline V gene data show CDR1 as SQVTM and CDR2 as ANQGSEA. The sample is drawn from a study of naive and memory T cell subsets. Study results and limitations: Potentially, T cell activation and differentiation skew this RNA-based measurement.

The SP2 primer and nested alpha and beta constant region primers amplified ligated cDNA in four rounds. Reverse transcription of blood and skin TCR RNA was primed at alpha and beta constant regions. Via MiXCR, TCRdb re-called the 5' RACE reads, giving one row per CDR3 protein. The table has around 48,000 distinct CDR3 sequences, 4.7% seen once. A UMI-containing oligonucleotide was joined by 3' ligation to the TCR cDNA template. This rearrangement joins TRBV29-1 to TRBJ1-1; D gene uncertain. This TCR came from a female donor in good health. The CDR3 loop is CSVVHINTEAFF. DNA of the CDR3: TGCAGCGTTGTCCACATCAACACTGAAGCTTTCTTT.